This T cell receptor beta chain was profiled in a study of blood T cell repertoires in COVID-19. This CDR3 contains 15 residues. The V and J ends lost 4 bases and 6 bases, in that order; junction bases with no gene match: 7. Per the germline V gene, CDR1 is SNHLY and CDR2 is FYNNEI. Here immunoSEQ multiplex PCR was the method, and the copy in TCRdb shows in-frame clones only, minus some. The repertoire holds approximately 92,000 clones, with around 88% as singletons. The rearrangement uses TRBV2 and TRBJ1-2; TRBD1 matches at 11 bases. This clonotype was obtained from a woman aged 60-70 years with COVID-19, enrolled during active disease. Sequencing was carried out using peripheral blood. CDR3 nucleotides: TGTGCCAGCAGTGCCTGGACAGGGGGCGGGGATGGCTACACCTTC. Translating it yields CASSAWTGGGDGYTF.